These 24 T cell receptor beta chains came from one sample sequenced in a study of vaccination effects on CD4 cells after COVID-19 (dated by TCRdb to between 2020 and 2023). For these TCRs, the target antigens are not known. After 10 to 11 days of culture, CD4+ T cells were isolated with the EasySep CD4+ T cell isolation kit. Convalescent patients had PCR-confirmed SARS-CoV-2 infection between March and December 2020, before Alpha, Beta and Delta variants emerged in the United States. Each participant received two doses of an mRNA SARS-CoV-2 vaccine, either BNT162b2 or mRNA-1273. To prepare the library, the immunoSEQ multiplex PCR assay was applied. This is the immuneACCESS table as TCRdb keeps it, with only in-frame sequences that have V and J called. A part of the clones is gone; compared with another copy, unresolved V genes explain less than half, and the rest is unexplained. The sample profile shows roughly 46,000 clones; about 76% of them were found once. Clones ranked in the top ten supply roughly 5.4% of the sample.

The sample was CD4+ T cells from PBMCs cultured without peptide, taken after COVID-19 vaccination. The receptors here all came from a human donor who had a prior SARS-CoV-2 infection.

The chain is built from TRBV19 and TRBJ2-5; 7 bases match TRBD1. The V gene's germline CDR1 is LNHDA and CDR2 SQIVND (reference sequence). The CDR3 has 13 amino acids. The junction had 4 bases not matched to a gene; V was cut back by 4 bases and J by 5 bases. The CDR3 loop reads CASSRGGAETQYF. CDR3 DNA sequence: TGTGCCAGTAGTAGAGGGGGCGCGGAGACCCAGTACTTC. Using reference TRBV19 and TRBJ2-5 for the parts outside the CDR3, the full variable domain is DGGITQSPKYLFRKEGQNVTLSCEQNLNHDAMYWYRQDPGQGLRLIYYSQIVNDFQKGDIAEGYSVSREKKESFPLTVTSAQKNPTAFYLCASSRGGAETQYFGPGTRLLVL.

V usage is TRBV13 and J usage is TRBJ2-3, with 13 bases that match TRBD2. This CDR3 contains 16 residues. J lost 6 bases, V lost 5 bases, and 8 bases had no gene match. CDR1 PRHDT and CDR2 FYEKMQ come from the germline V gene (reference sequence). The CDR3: CASSHRLAGGSDTQYF. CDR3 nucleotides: TGTGCCAGCAGCCACCGACTAGCGGGGGGCTCGGATACGCAGTATTTT.

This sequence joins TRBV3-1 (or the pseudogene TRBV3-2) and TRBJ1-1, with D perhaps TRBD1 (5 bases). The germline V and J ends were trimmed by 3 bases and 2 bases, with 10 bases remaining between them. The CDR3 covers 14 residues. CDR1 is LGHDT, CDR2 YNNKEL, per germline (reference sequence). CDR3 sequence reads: CASSQPGPNTEAFF. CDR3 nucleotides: TGTGCCAGCAGCCAGCCGGGGCCAAACACTGAAGCTTTCTTT.

The CDR3 region is CASSRGTGGDSFF. CDR3 DNA sequence: TGTGCCAGCAGTCGGGGGACAGGGGGGGATTCTTTCTTT. This sequence joins TRBV12-3 or TRBV12-4 and TRBJ1-1, with 11 positions matching TRBD1. The CDR3 is 13 residues long. Losses at the gene ends were 5 bases for V and 12 bases for J; bases not matched to a gene: 8.

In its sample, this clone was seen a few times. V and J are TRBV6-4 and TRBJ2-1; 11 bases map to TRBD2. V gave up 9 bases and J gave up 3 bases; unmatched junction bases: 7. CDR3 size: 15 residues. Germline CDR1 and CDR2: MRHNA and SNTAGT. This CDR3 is CARNPGTSGYNEQFF. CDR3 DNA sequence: TGTGCCAGAAATCCCGGGACTAGCGGCTACAATGAGCAGTTCTTC.

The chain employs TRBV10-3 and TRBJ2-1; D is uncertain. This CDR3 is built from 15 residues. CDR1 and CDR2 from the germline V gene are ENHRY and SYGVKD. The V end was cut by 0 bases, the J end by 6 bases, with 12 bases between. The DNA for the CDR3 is TGTGCCATCAGTGAGTCTAAATCCCGGGTCAATGAGCAGTTCTTC. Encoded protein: CAISESKSRVNEQFF.

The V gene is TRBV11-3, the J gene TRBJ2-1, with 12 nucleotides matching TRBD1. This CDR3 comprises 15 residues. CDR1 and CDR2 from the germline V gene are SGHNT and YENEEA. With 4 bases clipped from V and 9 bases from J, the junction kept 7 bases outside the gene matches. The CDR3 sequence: CASSSRGTGGTEQFF. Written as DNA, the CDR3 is TGTGCCAGCAGCTCGCGAGGGACAGGGGGCACTGAGCAGTTCTTC.

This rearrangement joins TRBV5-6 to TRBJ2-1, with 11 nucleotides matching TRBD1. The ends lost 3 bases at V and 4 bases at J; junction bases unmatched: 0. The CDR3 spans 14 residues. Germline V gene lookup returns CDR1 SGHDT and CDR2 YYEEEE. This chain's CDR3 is CASSWDRGYNEQFF. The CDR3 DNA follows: TGTGCCAGCAGCTGGGACAGGGGGTACAATGAGCAGTTCTTC.

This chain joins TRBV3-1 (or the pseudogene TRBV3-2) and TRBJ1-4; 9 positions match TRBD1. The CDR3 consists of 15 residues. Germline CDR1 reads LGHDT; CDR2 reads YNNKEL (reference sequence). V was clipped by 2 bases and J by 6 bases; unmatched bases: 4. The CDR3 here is CASSQSGTGHEKLFF. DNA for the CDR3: TGTGCCAGCAGCCAATCTGGGACAGGGCATGAAAAACTGTTTTTT.

The CDR3: CASSWIPANTGELFF. DNA for the CDR3: TGTGCCAGCTCATGGATACCTGCGAACACCGGGGAGCTGTTTTTT. V gene TRBV6-6 combines with J gene TRBJ2-2; D ambiguous. Trimming removed 8 bases at V and 0 bases at J, with 13 bases between. The CDR3 spans 15 residues. In germline, CDR1 is MNHNY, CDR2 SVGAGI (reference sequence).

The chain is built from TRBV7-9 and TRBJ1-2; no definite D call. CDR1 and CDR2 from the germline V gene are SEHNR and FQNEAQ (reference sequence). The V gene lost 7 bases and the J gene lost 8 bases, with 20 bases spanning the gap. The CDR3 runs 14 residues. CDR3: CASTPVTAPAGYTF. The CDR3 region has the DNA TGTGCCAGCACCCCCGTGACGGCGCCGGCGGGCTACACCTTC.

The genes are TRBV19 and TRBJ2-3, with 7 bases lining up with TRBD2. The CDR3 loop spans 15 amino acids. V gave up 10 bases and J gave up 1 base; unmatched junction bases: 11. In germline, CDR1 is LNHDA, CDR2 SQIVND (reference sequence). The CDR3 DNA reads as TGTGCCACTCGAAAGGTGGGGGGGGGCACAGATACGCAGTATTTT. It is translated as CATRKVGGGTDTQYF.

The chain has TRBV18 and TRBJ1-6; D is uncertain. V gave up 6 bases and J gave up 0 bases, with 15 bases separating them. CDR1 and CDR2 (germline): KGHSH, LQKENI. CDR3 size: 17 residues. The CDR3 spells CASSSQPGGSYNSPLHF. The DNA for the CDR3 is TGTGCCAGCTCTTCCCAACCGGGCGGCTCCTATAATTCACCCCTCCACTTT.

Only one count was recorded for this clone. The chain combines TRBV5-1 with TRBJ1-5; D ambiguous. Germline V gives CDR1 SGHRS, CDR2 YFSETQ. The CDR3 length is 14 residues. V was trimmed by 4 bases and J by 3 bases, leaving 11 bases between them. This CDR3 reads CASSPDPDNQPQHF. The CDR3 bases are TGCGCCAGCAGCCCAGATCCAGACAATCAGCCCCAGCATTTT.

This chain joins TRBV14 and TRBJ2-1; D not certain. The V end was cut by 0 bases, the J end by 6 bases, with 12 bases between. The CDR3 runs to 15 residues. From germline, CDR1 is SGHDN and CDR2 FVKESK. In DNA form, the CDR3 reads TGTGCCAGCAGCCAAGATTGGACCCGATCCAATGAGCAGTTCTTC. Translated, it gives CASSQDWTRSNEQFF.

CDR3 bases: TGTGCCAGCAGCCGGAACAGGGGGGATGAGCAGTTCTTC. Protein sequence: CASSRNRGDEQFF. The chain has TRBV11-1 and TRBJ2-1; 8 nucleotides agree with TRBD1. From germline, CDR1 is SGHAT and CDR2 FQDESV (reference sequence). The V gene end was trimmed by 5 bases and the J gene end by 8 bases; junction bases not matched to a gene: 5. The CDR3 contains 13 residues.

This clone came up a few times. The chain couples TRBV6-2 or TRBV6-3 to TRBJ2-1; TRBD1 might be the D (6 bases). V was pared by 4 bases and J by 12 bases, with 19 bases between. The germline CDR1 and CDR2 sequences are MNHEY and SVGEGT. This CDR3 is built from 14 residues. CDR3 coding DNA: TGTGCCAGCAGTTTGAGGACAGACGAATGGTGGCAGTTCTTC. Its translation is CASSLRTDEWWQFF.

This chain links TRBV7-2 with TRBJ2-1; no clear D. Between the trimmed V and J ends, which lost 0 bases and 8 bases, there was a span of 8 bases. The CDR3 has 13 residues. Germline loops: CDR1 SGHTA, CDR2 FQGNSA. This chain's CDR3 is CASSLAASDEQFF. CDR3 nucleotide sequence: TGTGCCAGCAGCTTAGCCGCCTCGGATGAGCAGTTCTTC.

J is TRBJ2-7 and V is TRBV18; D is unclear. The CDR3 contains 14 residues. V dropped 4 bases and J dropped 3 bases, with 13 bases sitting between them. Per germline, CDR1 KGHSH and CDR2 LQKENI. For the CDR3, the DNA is TGTGCCAGCTCACGAGATTCCCAGCTCTACGAGCAGTACTTC. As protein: CASSRDSQLYEQYF.

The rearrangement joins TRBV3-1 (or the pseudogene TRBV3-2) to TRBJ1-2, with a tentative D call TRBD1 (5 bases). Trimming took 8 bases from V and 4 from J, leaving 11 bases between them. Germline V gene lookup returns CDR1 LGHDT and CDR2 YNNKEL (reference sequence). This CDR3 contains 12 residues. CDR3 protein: CASRGGGYGYTF. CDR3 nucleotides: TGTGCCAGCCGCGGGGGGGGCTATGGCTACACCTTC.

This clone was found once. CDR3 region: CASSTGGDGEKLFF. The CDR3 region has the DNA TGTGCCAGCAGCACAGGGGGCGATGGTGAAAAACTGTTTTTT. The chain uses TRBV5-4 and TRBJ1-4, with 9 bases matching TRBD1. The V segment lost 4 bases and the J segment 7 bases; nucleotides outside the gene matches: 5. The germline V gene has CDR1 SGHNT and CDR2 YYREEE (reference sequence). CDR3 length equals 14 residues.

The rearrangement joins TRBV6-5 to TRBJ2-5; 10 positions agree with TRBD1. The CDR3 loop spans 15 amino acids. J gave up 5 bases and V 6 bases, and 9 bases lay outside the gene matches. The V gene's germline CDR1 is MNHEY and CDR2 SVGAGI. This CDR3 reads CASRSPGQGLETQYF. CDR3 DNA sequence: TGTGCCAGCAGGTCTCCGGGACAGGGGCTGGAGACCCAGTACTTC.

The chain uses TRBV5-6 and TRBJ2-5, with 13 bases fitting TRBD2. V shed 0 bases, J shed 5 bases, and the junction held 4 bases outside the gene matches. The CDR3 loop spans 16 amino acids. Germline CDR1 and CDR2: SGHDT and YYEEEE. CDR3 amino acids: CASSLGRTSGSETQYF. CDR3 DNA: TGTGCCAGCAGCTTGGGAAGGACTAGCGGGAGCGAGACCCAGTACTTC.

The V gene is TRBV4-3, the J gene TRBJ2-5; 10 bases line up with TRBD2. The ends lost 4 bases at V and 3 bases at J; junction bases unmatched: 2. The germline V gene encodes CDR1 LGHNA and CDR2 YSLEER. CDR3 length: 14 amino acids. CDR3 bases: TGCGCCAGCAGCCGGCTAGCGGGAGAAGAGACCCAGTACTTC. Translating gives CASSRLAGEETQYF.